This TCR beta chain was recovered during a study of shared clonotypes between healthy human individuals. Turning to the study itself: Donors had three CD4 naive, three CD4 memory, two CD8 naive and one CD8 memory plate apiece.

The authors ran the assay at deep level. Per the study methods: Junction-only sequences without quality scores were provided by ImmunoSEQ, so filtering was different. Sequencing was performed with immunoSEQ multiplex PCR; in TCRdb, only in-frame clones are kept and a portion is missing. V, J and clone size are taken as reported in that table, and D and trimming were inferred from the DNA itself. Among approximately 740,000 clones, around 72% were seen once, and the ten largest hold about 1.8%. General study points: Among donors, sharing of clonotypes was expected to be affected by sequencing depth.

Concerning this clone: Antigen unknown.

This CDR3 region has 14 residues. The germline gives CDR1 MNHNS, CDR2 SASEGT. V was pared by 7 bases and J by 4 bases, with 7 bases of the junction left unmatched. The genes are TRBV6-1 and TRBJ2-3, with 8 bases matching TRBD2. The TCR was taken from a woman between 25 and 40 years old in good health. The sequencing sample was made of memory CD4+ T cells sorted from blood. Subset denoted: CD45RA-negative fraction. The CDR3 bases are TGTGCCAGCAAGGTTACAGCGGGGGCAGATACGCAGTATTTT. Translation: CASKVTAGADTQYF.